The clone carrying this TCR beta chain was detected only once. The V and J ends lost 6 bases and 3 bases respectively, with 14 bases between them. The CDR3 has 14 amino acids. The germline CDR1 and CDR2 sequences are MDHEN and SYDVKM. These data belong to a study of blood T cell repertoires in COVID-19. Turning to the study itself: Italy, Spain and the United States were the sources of the convalescent and acute COVID-19 samples. The cDNA or gDNA used as material had been derived from T cells, B-cell-depleted T cells, or PBMCs.

Per the authors' pipeline: Amplification from reference gene primers served as the basis for estimated nucleated cell counts. Sequencing used immunoSEQ multiplex PCR; TCRdb keeps in-frame clones, though not all of them. V and J calls and clone size are given by that table; D and trimming were obtained from the DNA. Here the sample spans some 73,000 clones, 82% being singletons. The rearrangement uses TRBV28 and TRBJ1-2; D remains unclear. The material sequenced was peripheral blood. The sequence came from a woman aged 55 to 70 with acute or convalescent COVID-19. CDR3 DNA sequence: TGTGCCAGCAGCCCTTTGGGCAGACACTATGGCTACACCTTC. It translates to CASSPLGRHYGYTF.